These 3 T cell receptor beta chains originate from one sample sequenced in a study of cytomegalovirus exposure and HLA in healthy donors. Amplification used 60 Vbeta primers and 13 Jbeta primers. Profiled with immunoSEQ multiplex PCR; TCRdb holds only in-frame clones, not every one. The table lists some 150,000 clones, 55% to 70% of them singletons. The sequencing input was PBMCs. These receptors all come from an older woman in good health and CMV-seropositive.

The chain links TRBV7-9 to TRBJ1-2; D is perhaps TRBD1 (5 bases). V shed 5 bases and J shed 6 bases, with 13 bases lying between them. CDR1 SEHNR and CDR2 FQNEAQ come from the germline V gene (reference sequence). CDR3 size: 13 residues. The CDR3 DNA is TGTGCCAGCAGCCTTTGGACGGGGGATGGCTACACCTTC. Its protein product is CASSLWTGDGYTF.

This sequence joins TRBV7-2 and TRBJ2-5; TRBD1 matches 7 bases. V shed 3 bases, J shed 2 bases, and the junction held 6 bases outside the gene matches. This CDR3 comprises 15 residues. Germline CDR1 reads SGHTA; CDR2 reads FQGNSA. The CDR3 reads CASSFRTGFQETQYF. In DNA, the CDR3 is TGTGCCAGCAGCTTCAGGACAGGATTTCAAGAGACCCAGTACTTC.

The chain has TRBV11-2 and TRBJ2-1; 8 nucleotides match TRBD2. With 5 bases clipped from V and 15 bases from J, the junction kept 9 bases outside the gene matches. The CDR3 covers 12 residues. CDR1 and CDR2 from the germline V gene are SGHAT and FQNNGV. The CDR3 coding sequence is TGTGCCAGCAGCCGCCGATTAGCGGGGACGTTCTTC. This codes for CASSRRLAGTFF.